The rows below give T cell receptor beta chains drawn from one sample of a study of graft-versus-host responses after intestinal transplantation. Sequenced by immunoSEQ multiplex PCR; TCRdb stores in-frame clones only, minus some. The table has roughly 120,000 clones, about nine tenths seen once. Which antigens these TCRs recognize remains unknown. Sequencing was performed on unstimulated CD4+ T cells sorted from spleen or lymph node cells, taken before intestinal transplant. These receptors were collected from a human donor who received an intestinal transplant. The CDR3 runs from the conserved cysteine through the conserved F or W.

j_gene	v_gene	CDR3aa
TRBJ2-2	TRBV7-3	CASSLRAGPGELFF
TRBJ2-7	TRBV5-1	CASSLVVGSGNEQYF
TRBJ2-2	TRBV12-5	CASGLVLEGAGELFF
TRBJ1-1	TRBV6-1	CASRTRQDTEAFF
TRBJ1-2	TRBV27	CASSSHTPLQGAGYGYTF
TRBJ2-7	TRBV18	CASSPLPGQRVREQYF
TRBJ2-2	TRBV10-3	CAISGGTANTGELFF
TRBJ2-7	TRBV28	CASSLDPRVMRYEQYF
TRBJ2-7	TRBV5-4	CASSLDNRVYEQYF
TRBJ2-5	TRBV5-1	CASNLKGGETQYF
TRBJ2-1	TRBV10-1	CASSEHRLGTSYEQFF
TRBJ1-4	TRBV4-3	CASSQEGTGYEKLFF
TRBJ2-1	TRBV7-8	CASSPAGTMDEQFF
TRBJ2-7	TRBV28	CASTSSTREQYF
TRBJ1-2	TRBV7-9	CASSWQVYGYTF
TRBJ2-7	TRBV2	CASSYYGGAGAFYEQYF
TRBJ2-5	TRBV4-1	CASSQWSGTAAKETQYF
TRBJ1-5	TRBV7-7	CASSLSLNQPQHF
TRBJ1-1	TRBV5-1	CASSQTIYTEAFF
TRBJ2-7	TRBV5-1	CASSLQTGPYEQYF
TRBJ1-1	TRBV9	CASSEKLGGQAFF
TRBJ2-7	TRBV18	CASSGLETSGTGNYEQYF
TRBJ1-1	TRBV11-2	CASRLNTEAFF
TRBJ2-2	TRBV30	CAWSNWTSRGELFF
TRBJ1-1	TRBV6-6	CASSFTGTHTEAFF
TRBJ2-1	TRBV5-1	CASSLGLAGNTQSNEQFF
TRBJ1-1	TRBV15	CATSRGDRGLRNTEAFF
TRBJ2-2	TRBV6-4	CASSPQGASGELFF
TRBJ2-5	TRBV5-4	CASSLASGGAETQYF
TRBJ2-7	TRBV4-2	CASSRRTSGHSYEQYF
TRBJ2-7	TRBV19	CASSIPTGGAEQYF
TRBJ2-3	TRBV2	CASSDRTGERIDTQYF
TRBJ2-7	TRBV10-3	CAISVWDSQSSYEQYF
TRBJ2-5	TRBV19	CASSTGLETQYF
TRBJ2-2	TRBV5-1	CASSSYPGGRGTGELFF
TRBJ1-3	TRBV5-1	CASRLYPTQQGVGNTIYF